The rows below give T cell receptor beta chains drawn from one sample of a study of T cell clusters in autoimmune cytopenias. TCRdb reprocessed the multiplex PCR reads, with one entry per CDR3 protein and no DNA. The table for this sample gives around 9,700 distinct CDR3 sequences. These same records also appear under a second study, on T cell repertoires in aging, cancer and after chemotherapy.

What was sequenced was peripheral blood. Receptors were obtained from a human donor in good health. Each CDR3 is given with its conserved first and last residue. Fields, in order: J gene, clone size, V gene, CDR3 protein. Expanded clones get a size class; other rows say once, few or many, or leave the size out.

TRBJ2-7 medium-sized TRBV7-2 CASSSQWRYEQYF
TRBJ2-1 NA TRBV11-2 CASSLGLAGADEQFF
TRBJ2-6 NA TRBV5-1 CASRPRSSGANVLTF
TRBJ1-2 medium-sized TRBV29-1 CSVDSGQGVYTF
TRBJ2-1 NA TRBV4-2 CASSQDLTGASYNEQFF
TRBJ1-1 NA TRBV7-9 CASSPRTEAFF
TRBJ2-2 NA TRBV28 CASRPSGAAETGELFF
TRBJ2-4 NA TRBV6-2/TRBV6-3 CASSYTGVGYIQYF
TRBJ2-1 NA TRBV27 CASIPAGGGNEQFF
TRBJ2-7 NA TRBV12-3/TRBV12-4 CASSPGYEQYF
TRBJ1-5 NA TRBV28 CASSLGNQPQHF
TRBJ1-2 medium-sized TRBV10-3 CAISGDNRFYGYTF
TRBJ1-3 NA TRBV4-2 CASSQDGPVSGNTIYF
TRBJ2-2 NA TRBV11-2 CASSPTRNGELFF
TRBJ2-7 NA TRBV15 CATSGTSGGANEQYF
TRBJ1-4 NA TRBV18 CASSPGTSGEKLFF
TRBJ2-1 NA TRBV12-3/TRBV12-4 CASSSSTDRGRGNEQFF
TRBJ2-7 NA TRBV7-2 CASSFGTGFYEQYF
TRBJ2-7 NA TRBV11-2 CASSSPFSYEQYF
TRBJ1-2 NA TRBV12-3/TRBV12-4 CASSLDRGPRYGYTF
TRBJ2-2 medium-sized TRBV6-1 CASSELRSTGELFF
TRBJ2-3 medium-sized TRBV19 CASRTGTDTQYF
TRBJ1-1 NA TRBV6-6 CASSYGTAFQEAFF
TRBJ2-1 NA TRBV5-5 CASSLVSGEAYNEQFF
TRBJ2-7 medium-sized TRBV20-1 CSARGTPLTYEQYF
TRBJ2-3 NA TRBV7-9 CASSVGVGAGTDTQYF
TRBJ1-1 NA TRBV10-3 CAISETPGGEVAEAFF
TRBJ2-5 NA TRBV20-1 CSARAPGGDQETQYF
TRBJ1-5 NA TRBV5-5 CASSLARGGTQHF
TRBJ1-3 medium-sized TRBV6-5 CASSYSGQGGGNTIYF
TRBJ1-4 medium-sized TRBV12-3/TRBV12-4 CASTGSTNEKLFF
TRBJ1-1 medium-sized TRBV19 CASSIDGGGLNTEAFF
TRBJ2-6 NA TRBV11-3 CASSLGGTGANVLTF
TRBJ2-3 NA TRBV4-1 CASSQDYRDTQYF
TRBJ2-1 medium-sized TRBV29-1 CSATRDNEQFF
TRBJ2-5 NA TRBV20-1 CSARRLAGGQETQYF
TRBJ1-1 NA TRBV13 CASSTGQVFTEAFF
TRBJ2-1 medium-sized TRBV7-2 CASSFAGTSGNEQFF
TRBJ1-4 NA TRBV27 CASSLYDARGGEKLFF
TRBJ2-2 NA TRBV5-1 CASSHTSPTGELFF
TRBJ2-1 NA TRBV14 CASSQGQAEVRTNEQFF
TRBJ2-2 NA TRBV6-1 CASSTDRLNTGELFF
TRBJ2-1 medium-sized TRBV7-9 CASSRLAGGVNEQFF
TRBJ2-7 medium-sized TRBV6-6 CASRYGQNSYEQYF
TRBJ2-5 NA TRBV20-1 CSARYLGQSYLETQYF
TRBJ1-3 NA TRBV25-1 CASSELEGSGNTIYF
TRBJ2-5 NA TRBV20-1 CSARVVTGGAFETQYF
TRBJ2-1 NA TRBV10-3 CAISGISGGNEQFF
TRBJ2-7 medium-sized TRBV20-1 CSASASREQYF
TRBJ2-3 NA TRBV10-3 CAISEIGTGTDTQYF
TRBJ1-5 NA TRBV6-2/TRBV6-3 CASSTQGVGGNQPQHF
TRBJ1-5 NA TRBV19 CASSLPGGPQHF
TRBJ2-1 NA TRBV24-1 CATSDLGTGSPGEQFF
TRBJ2-5 NA TRBV5-1 CASSLAGAETQYF
TRBJ2-7 NA TRBV6-5 CASSYLSVGPAYEQYF
TRBJ1-4 medium-sized TRBV7-2 CASSAGTVTQLFF
TRBJ2-7 medium-sized TRBV30 CAWSTAVRNYEQYF
TRBJ2-3 NA TRBV24-1 CATSGGGRDTQYF